The 32 T cell receptor beta chains below all came from one sample that was sequenced in a study of cytomegalovirus exposure and HLA in healthy donors. Sequencing was performed with immunoSEQ multiplex PCR; in TCRdb, only in-frame clones are kept and a portion is missing. The top ten clones hold 1.9% of a sample with fewer than 130,000 clones, about 92% of them seen once. Material for sequencing was PBMCs. These receptor sequences come from a woman younger than 30 in good health and CMV-seronegative.

The chain uses TRBV6-5 and TRBJ2-5; D is uncertain. The CDR3 has 11 amino acids. V lost 8 bases, J lost 7 bases, and 11 bases lay in between. CDR1 MNHEY and CDR2 SVGAGI come from the germline V gene. CDR3 sequence (DNA): TGTGCCAGCCCCTTTTCCGTGACCCAGTACTTC. Its protein is CASPFSVTQYF.

The gene calls are TRBV29-1 and TRBJ2-3, with D possibly TRBD1 on 5 matching bases. V lost 3 bases and J 5 bases, leaving 18 bases between the germline ends. The CDR3 is 15 amino acids. Germline loops: CDR1 SQVTM, CDR2 ANQGSEA. The CDR3 DNA follows: TGCAGCGTTGAGAGAAGGCAGGGTAGGGGAGATACGCAGTATTTT. Its protein product is CSVERRQGRGDTQYF.

The chain uses TRBV30 and TRBJ2-3, with D perhaps TRBD1 (7 bases). Germline CDR1 GTSNPN, CDR2 SVGIG (reference sequence). This CDR3 spans 15 amino acids. V was trimmed by 2 bases and J by 3 bases, leaving 15 bases between them. CDR3 DNA: TGTGCCTGGAGTTCCTACAGGGGACTGACAGATACGCAGTATTTT. Its translation is CAWSSYRGLTDTQYF.

This clone was seen once. Relative to the germline gene, one junction end is altered; a read error may explain this. This chain connects TRBV29-1 to TRBJ2-2, with 8 bases that match TRBD1. CDR3 size: 14 residues. Germline V gene lookup returns CDR1 SQVTM and CDR2 ANQGSEA. The CDR3 is CSERTGSPTRELFF. The CDR3 DNA follows: TGCAGCGAACGGACAGGGTCCCCCACCCGGGAGCTGTTTTTT.

This clone occurred once. The rearrangement links TRBV7-2 to TRBJ2-1, with 9 bases that match TRBD1. This CDR3 is built from 14 residues. Unmatched junction bases numbered 9, after V lost 3 bases and J lost 12 bases. The germline gives CDR1 SGHTA, CDR2 FQGNSA. CDR3 region: CASSFAGTGTSQFF. The CDR3 bases are TGTGCCAGCAGCTTTGCCGGGACAGGGACTTCGCAGTTCTTC.

The V and J genes are TRBV7-9 and TRBJ1-5; D is ambiguous. Trimming took off 2 bases at V and 5 bases at J, with 7 bases between the two ends. Germline values: CDR1 SEHNR, CDR2 FQNEAQ (reference sequence). This CDR3 is built from 13 residues. The CDR3 region has the DNA TGTGCCAGCAGCTTAAACAGCTATCAGCCCCAGCATTTT. The encoded protein is CASSLNSYQPQHF.

In regard to this clone: Within the sample, other DNA sequences also encode this same CDR3. The rearrangement uses TRBV7-2 and TRBJ2-7; possible D gene TRBD2, 5 bases. Germline V gene data show CDR1 as SGHTA and CDR2 as FQGNSA. The CDR3 covers 12 residues. The V end lost 4 bases, the J end lost 6 bases, and 10 bases lay between the germline ends. CDR3 region: CASSSDRGEQYF. In DNA form, the CDR3 reads TGTGCCAGCAGCTCGGACCGGGGCGAGCAGTACTTC. The full variable domain, with the rest looked up from reference TRBV7-2 and TRBJ2-7, is GAGVSQSPSNKVTEKGKDVELRCDPISGHTALYWYRQSLGQGLEFLIYFQGNSAPDKSGLPSDRFSAERTGGSVSTLTIQRTQQEDSAVYLCASSSDRGEQYFGPGTRLTVT.

Only a few counts were recorded for this clone. This chain links TRBV19 with TRBJ1-5; maybe TRBD1 (6 bases). The CDR3 consists of 14 residues. V was shortened by 5 bases and J by 3 bases, with 11 bases between the two germline ends. Germline V gene sequence: CDR1 LNHDA, CDR2 SQIVND (reference sequence). The CDR3 DNA follows: TGTGCCAGTAGTTTTGGACAGCCCAATCAGCCCCAGCATTTT. Translation: CASSFGQPNQPQHF.

This chain links TRBV6-1 with TRBJ2-5, with 11 bases fitting TRBD1. Germline V gene lookup returns CDR1 MNHNS and CDR2 SASEGT. After removal of 4 bases from V and 5 bases from J, the junction contained 3 bases not matched to a gene. This CDR3 contains 14 residues. The CDR3 bases are TGTGCCAGCAGTGCGGACAGGGGGCCGGAGACCCAGTACTTC. Its translation is CASSADRGPETQYF.

The chain joins TRBV11-3 to TRBJ2-7; 8 bases are shared with TRBD1. J gave up 8 bases and V 5 bases, and 5 bases lay outside the gene matches. CDR3 length: 12 residues. The germline CDR1 and CDR2 sequences are SGHNT and YENEEA. CDR3 region: CASSRDRGKQYF. The DNA of the CDR3 is TGTGCCAGCAGCCGCGACAGGGGCAAGCAGTACTTC.

A few counts support this clone. The chain joins TRBV2 to TRBJ1-2; 11 bases map to TRBD1. Germline CDR1 SNHLY, CDR2 FYNNEI. Losses at the gene ends were 4 bases for V and 2 bases for J; bases not matched to a gene: 0. The CDR3 is 14 residues long. This chain's CDR3 is CASSGTGGNYGYTF. The CDR3 region has the DNA TGTGCCAGCAGTGGGACAGGGGGCAACTATGGCTACACCTTC.

The V gene is TRBV7-9, the J gene TRBJ1-1; D unclear. In germline, CDR1 is SEHNR, CDR2 FQNEAQ (reference sequence). V was clipped by 4 bases and J by 7 bases, with 7 bases between them. The CDR3 is made up of 11 amino acids. CDR3 nucleotides: TGTGCCAGCAGCTCGAACTTTGAAGCTTTCTTT. Encoded protein: CASSSNFEAFF.

The J gene is TRBJ2-3, the V gene TRBV19, with TRBD2 matching 7 bases. V lost 9 bases, J lost 5 bases, and 8 bases stayed unmatched. This CDR3 is 13 amino acids long. Germline CDR1 is LNHDA and CDR2 is SQIVND (reference sequence). CDR3 DNA: TGTGCCAGCCGGGCCCCGGGAGGAGATACGCAGTATTTT. Translated: CASRAPGGDTQYF.

The chain joins TRBV7-8 to TRBJ1-5; maybe TRBD1 (6 bases). V gave up 2 bases and J gave up 2 bases, with 13 bases separating them. The CDR3 sequence is 16 residues long. Germline values: CDR1 SGHVS, CDR2 FQNEAQ. DNA for the CDR3: TGTGCCAGCAGCTTACTCGTCCCAGGGGGCAATCAGCCCCAGCATTTT. Its translation: CASSLLVPGGNQPQHF.

V is TRBV5-1 and J is TRBJ1-2; tentative D call: TRBD1 (5 bases). V gave up 3 bases and J gave up 8 bases, with 17 bases separating them. The CDR3 contains 14 residues. Germline assignment: CDR1 SGHRS and CDR2 YFSETQ. The CDR3 DNA reads as TGCGCCAGCAGCTCGGTACAGGCAAAAGGCGGCTACACCTTC. It is translated as CASSSVQAKGGYTF.

The chain is built from TRBV6-4 and TRBJ2-3; 7 positions agree with TRBD1. V dropped 2 bases and J dropped 8; count of bases not matched to a gene: 7. The CDR3 sequence is 14 residues long. The V gene's germline CDR1 is MRHNA and CDR2 SNTAGT. CDR3 residues: CASSDEQGTGTQYF. Written as DNA, the CDR3 is TGTGCCAGCAGTGACGAACAGGGGACCGGTACGCAGTATTTT.

The rearrangement links TRBV4-1 to TRBJ1-2, with 9 nucleotides matching TRBD1. Germline-derived CDR1 and CDR2 are MGHRA and YSYEKL. The CDR3 totals 17 residues. V gave up 3 bases and J gave up 4 bases; unmatched junction bases: 12. The CDR3 DNA reads TGCGCCAGCAGCCAGTCCCGGGACAGGGAACGAGGCTATGGCTACACCTTC. This sequence encodes CASSQSRDRERGYGYTF.

The genes are TRBV28 and TRBJ1-4; D call uncertain. V was clipped by 4 bases and J by 5 bases, with 5 bases between them. There are 12 residues in the CDR3. Germline V gene lookup returns CDR1 MDHEN and CDR2 SYDVKM. As DNA, the CDR3 is TGTGCCAGCAGTTCTCAGAATGAAAAACTGTTTTTT. Its protein product is CASSSQNEKLFF.

This chain links TRBV19 with TRBJ2-4, with 7 bases matching TRBD1. The J segment lost 6 bases and the V segment lost 2 bases, leaving 4 bases of the junction unmatched. Germline V gene data show CDR1 as LNHDA and CDR2 as SQIVND (reference sequence). This CDR3 has 14 residues. The CDR3 protein is CASSITGVGNIQYF. The CDR3 DNA reads as TGTGCCAGTAGTATAACAGGGGTAGGAAACATTCAGTACTTC. The complete variable domain, with remaining parts taken from reference TRBV19 and TRBJ2-4, reads DGGITQSPKYLFRKEGQNVTLSCEQNLNHDAMYWYRQDPGQGLRLIYYSQIVNDFQKGDIAEGYSVSREKKESFPLTVTSAQKNPTAFYLCASSITGVGNIQYFGAGTRLSVL.

The chain uses TRBV6-5 and TRBJ2-7; 7 bases line up with TRBD1. Trimming took 6 bases from V and 2 from J; bases not matched to a gene: 10. The CDR3 spans 15 residues. CDR1 is MNHEY and CDR2 is SVGAGI in the germline V gene. This CDR3 is CASSWNRGLTYEQYF. The CDR3, as DNA: TGTGCCAGCAGCTGGAACAGGGGATTGACCTACGAGCAGTACTTC.

The V and J genes are TRBV4-3 and TRBJ2-3; D is possibly TRBD1 (6 bases). The germline gives CDR1 LGHNA, CDR2 YSLEER. The CDR3 loop spans 14 amino acids. V was trimmed by 4 bases and J by 5 bases, leaving 13 bases between them. CDR3 sequence (DNA): TGCGCCAGCAGCCGGGGGCCCGTCAGAGATACGCAGTATTTT. It encodes CASSRGPVRDTQYF.

The chain links TRBV4-1 to TRBJ2-5; TRBD2 matches 11 bases. Germline lookup yields CDR1 MGHRA and CDR2 YSYEKL. This CDR3 has 17 amino acids. V trimming: 3 bases; J trimming: 1 base; junction bases outside the gene matches: 7. CDR3 bases: TGCGCCAGCAGCCAGGCCGGGACTAGCGGACTCCAAGAGACCCAGTACTTC. Translating it yields CASSQAGTSGLQETQYF.

This chain connects TRBV14 to TRBJ1-2; D may be TRBD1 (6 bases). Trimming shortened V by 1 base and J by 4 bases, and 13 bases separated the two germline ends. This CDR3 is 15 amino acids long. Germline-derived CDR1 and CDR2 are SGHDN and FVKESK. The CDR3 nucleotides read TGTGCCAGCAGCCAAGCAACAGGGAAGCTCTATGGCTACACCTTC. It codes for CASSQATGKLYGYTF.

This chain uses TRBV19 with TRBJ1-2; 9 bases are a match to TRBD1. In germline, CDR1 is LNHDA, CDR2 SQIVND (reference sequence). CDR3 length equals 18 residues. V was clipped by 5 bases and J by 2 bases; unmatched bases: 15. The CDR3 DNA reads TGTGCCAGTAGTTCCACCCTGGGACAGGGCTCGACCAACTATGGCTACACCTTC. It translates to CASSSTLGQGSTNYGYTF.

The CDR3 region is CASSLPVAGGPSTYEQYF. The CDR3 nucleotides are TGTGCCAGCAGCTTACCGGTAGCGGGAGGTCCCTCGACCTACGAGCAGTACTTC. The chain has TRBV11-2 and TRBJ2-7; 10 bases match TRBD2. The junction had 12 bases not matched to a gene; V was cut back by 2 bases and J by 2 bases. Germline V CDR1 and CDR2: SGHAT, FQNNGV. The CDR3 spans 18 residues.

V and J are TRBV7-8 and TRBJ2-3, with 15 bases aligning to TRBD2. This CDR3 has 18 amino acids. Germline V gene data show CDR1 as SGHVS and CDR2 as FQNEAQ. The ends lost 5 bases at V and 1 base at J; junction bases unmatched: 7. The CDR3 reads CASSRGLAGGPGTDTQYF. As DNA, the CDR3 is TGTGCCAGCAGCCGCGGACTAGCGGGAGGGCCGGGCACAGATACGCAGTATTTT.

V gene TRBV10-3 combines with J gene TRBJ1-5, with D possibly TRBD1 on 5 matching bases. Germline CDR1 reads ENHRY; CDR2 reads SYGVKD. The CDR3 has 13 amino acids. The V end lost 2 bases, the J end lost 5 bases, and 7 bases lay between the germline ends. The CDR3 loop reads CAISEGQDQPQHF. As DNA, the CDR3 is TGTGCCATCAGTGAGGGACAAGATCAGCCCCAGCATTTT.

The chain joins TRBV5-1 to TRBJ2-7; 11 nucleotides align to TRBD2. The CDR3 sequence is 14 residues long. Germline values: CDR1 SGHRS, CDR2 YFSETQ. V trimming: 7 bases; J trimming: 5 bases; junction bases outside the gene matches: 8. CDR3 amino acids: CASGLGLAGDEQYF. For the CDR3, the DNA is TGCGCCAGCGGATTAGGACTAGCGGGCGACGAGCAGTACTTC.

This clone appeared a single time. The chain is built from TRBV10-2 and TRBJ2-7; D uncertain. The germline V and J ends were trimmed by 5 bases and 3 bases, with 17 bases remaining between them. From germline, CDR1 is WSHSY and CDR2 SAAADI. The CDR3 contains 15 residues. CDR3 in DNA: TGCGCCAGCAGTTCCCCGCCCCAAAGACTCTACGAGCAGTACTTC. Its translation: CASSSPPQRLYEQYF.

The V gene is TRBV7-2, the J gene TRBJ2-5, with 7 bases lining up with TRBD1. Germline V gene lookup returns CDR1 SGHTA and CDR2 FQGNSA. With 5 bases clipped from V and 4 bases from J, the junction kept 13 bases outside the gene matches. The CDR3 length is 16 residues. The CDR3 protein is CASSPSSGGVGETQYF. The DNA of the CDR3 is TGTGCCAGCAGCCCTTCTTCAGGGGGAGTGGGAGAGACCCAGTACTTC.

CDR3: CASSFDPGLAGRTGELFF. Written as DNA, the CDR3 is TGTGCCAGCAGTTTTGACCCGGGACTAGCGGGGAGAACCGGGGAGCTGTTTTTT. The rearrangement links TRBV28 to TRBJ2-2, with TRBD2 identical over 13 bases. Germline CDR1 and CDR2: MDHEN and SYDVKM. Trimming took 3 bases from V and 5 from J; bases not matched to a gene: 9. The CDR3 is 18 residues long.

This chain uses TRBV7-6 with TRBJ2-1; 12 bases agree with TRBD2. Germline values: CDR1 SGHVS, CDR2 FNYEAQ. The CDR3 covers 16 residues. Trimming removed 5 bases from V and 2 bases from J; junction bases left unmatched: 4. CDR3 DNA sequence: TGTGCCAGCAGCACAAGACTAGCGGGGGCCTACAATGAGCAGTTCTTC. Protein product: CASSTRLAGAYNEQFF.